This TCR beta chain was captured by sequencing in a study of metastatic and nonmetastatic thyroid tumors. Ahead of thyroid surgery, no patient had received treatment of any kind. MiXCR was used by TCRdb to re-call the PCR reads. The table has approximately 86,000 clones, approximately 12% seen once. There are 17 residues in the CDR3. The ends lost 4 bases at V and 2 bases at J; junction bases unmatched: 12. Germline assignment: CDR1 LGHNA and CDR2 YNFKEQ. The sequenced sample consisted of tumor tissue. The receptor was derived from a female donor with papillary thyroid cancer or a benign thyroid nodule (not recorded which). Some clones in this sample may be carry-over from other donors' samples. The chain is built from TRBV4-2 and TRBJ2-5; 8 bases are shared with TRBD2. In DNA, the CDR3 is TGTGCCAGCAGCCTAATGGAGGGACTAGTGATACAAGAGACCCAGTACTTC. Its protein product is CASSLMEGLVIQETQYF.